The entry below describes one T cell receptor beta chain. What it binds is not known. These data come from a study of OX40 agonist ivuxolimab in advanced cancers. In the study overall: Participants averaged around 60 years of age (range 23 to 79) and were 82.7% male. Study-wide findings and caveats: CD4+ and CD8+ T cells in blood underwent clonal expansion by week 6 at 0.1 to 3.0 mg/kg.

The germline V and J ends were trimmed by 6 bases and 0 bases, with 17 bases remaining between them. CDR1 is LNHDA, CDR2 SQIVND, per germline (reference sequence). CDR3 length: 16 amino acids. Using immunoSEQ multiplex PCR, the repertoire was profiled, and TCRdb retains in-frame clones only, with some absent. The table includes roughly 120,000 clones, 89% detected once. On cycle 4 day 1 and cycle 7 day 1, as well as at baseline, blood was sampled. The origin of this receptor is an adult with an advanced solid tumor such as melanoma, head and neck, liver or kidney cancer. The material was CD4+ or CD8+ T cells sorted from blood, obtained in a trial of the OX40 agonist ivuxolimab. The gene calls are TRBV19 and TRBJ1-2, with unresolved D. DNA for the CDR3: TGTGCCAGTAGACCCGAGGACGGACGGTCTAACTATGGCTACACCTTC. This translates into CASRPEDGRSNYGYTF.